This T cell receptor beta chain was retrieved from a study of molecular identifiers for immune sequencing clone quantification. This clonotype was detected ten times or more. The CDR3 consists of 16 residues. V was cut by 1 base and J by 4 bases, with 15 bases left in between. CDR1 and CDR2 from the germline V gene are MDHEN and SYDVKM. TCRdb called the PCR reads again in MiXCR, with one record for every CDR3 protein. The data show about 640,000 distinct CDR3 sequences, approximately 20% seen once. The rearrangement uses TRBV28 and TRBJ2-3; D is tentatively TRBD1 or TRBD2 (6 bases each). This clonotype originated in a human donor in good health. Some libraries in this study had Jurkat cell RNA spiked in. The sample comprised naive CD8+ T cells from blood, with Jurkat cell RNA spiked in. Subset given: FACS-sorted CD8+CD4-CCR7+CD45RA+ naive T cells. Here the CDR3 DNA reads TGTGCCAGCAGTTTATATAGGGGGGCCATGGCAGATACGCAGTATTTT. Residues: CASSLYRGAMADTQYF. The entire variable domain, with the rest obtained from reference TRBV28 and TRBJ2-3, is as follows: DVKVTQSSRYLVKRTGEKVFLECVQDMDHENMFWYRQDPGLGLRLIYFSYDVKMKEKGDIPEGYSVSREKKERFSLILESASTNQTSMYLCASSLYRGAMADTQYFGPGTRLTVL.